These 28 T cell receptor beta chains were all obtained from the same sample, sequenced in a study of a mutant IDH1 vaccine in newly diagnosed glioma. No antigens are known for them. Time point defined: week 23, last vaccination. All doses held 300 ug of mutant IDH1 20-mer peptide, with topical imiquimod. Only in-frame clones appear in the TCRdb table, and some are missing; sequencing was by immunoSEQ multiplex PCR. The sample holds roughly 70,000 clones, under 90% seen once. The sample in question was PBMCs, obtained from a glioma patient whose treatment included an IDH1 peptide vaccine. Source of these receptors: a man younger than 30 with glioma.

The chain is built from TRBV7-8 and TRBJ2-5; 8 bases agree with TRBD1. The length of the CDR3 is 16 residues. V shed 2 bases, J shed 5 bases, and the junction held 10 bases outside the gene matches. Germline V gives CDR1 SGHVS, CDR2 FQNEAQ. The chain's CDR3 is CASSLNTPGGGETQYF. In DNA form, the CDR3 reads TGTGCCAGCAGCTTAAACACTCCAGGGGGCGGGGAGACCCAGTACTTC.

The chain links TRBV7-2 to TRBJ2-2, with 8 bases matching TRBD1. The germline gives CDR1 SGHTA, CDR2 FQGNSA. The CDR3 extends over 19 amino acids. V lost 1 base to trimming and J lost 3 bases; unmatched junction nucleotides: 13. The CDR3 nucleotides are TGTGCCAGCAGCTTAGTCCGGGCCGCAGGGGGCCCGGACACCGGGGAGCTGTTTTTT. Translating gives CASSLVRAAGGPDTGELFF.

This chain connects TRBV18 to TRBJ2-7, with TRBD1 matching 8 bases. CDR1 is KGHSH, CDR2 LQKENI, per germline. There are 15 residues in the CDR3. V was clipped by 4 bases and J by 2 bases; unmatched bases: 7. DNA for the CDR3: TGTGCCAGCTCACGAAGGGACAGGTTCCCCTACGAGCAGTACTTC. Amino acid sequence: CASSRRDRFPYEQYF.

J is TRBJ1-2 and V is TRBV7-9; D is ambiguous. CDR3 length: 12 residues. Germline V gives CDR1 SEHNR, CDR2 FQNEAQ (reference sequence). V shed 8 bases and J shed 4 bases, with 11 bases lying between them. CDR3 in DNA: TGTGCCAGCTACGCCCTCTTCTATGGCTACACCTTC. Translating gives CASYALFYGYTF.

The chain carries TRBV27 and TRBJ2-7; 7 nucleotides line up with TRBD2. The CDR3 runs to 14 residues. The ends lost 3 bases at V and 6 bases at J; junction bases unmatched: 8. The germline CDR1 and CDR2 sequences are MNHEY and SMNVEV (reference sequence). The CDR3 DNA sequence: TGTGCCAGCAGTTTGGGAGGACTAGTGCTCGAGCAGTACTTC. Amino acids: CASSLGGLVLEQYF.

The chain has TRBV27 and TRBJ2-7, with D hard to call. This CDR3 is built from 15 residues. Germline CDR1 MNHEY, CDR2 SMNVEV (reference sequence). Between the trimmed V and J ends, which lost 2 bases and 6 bases, there was a span of 17 bases. The CDR3 spells CASSLGLDRRVEQYF. Here the CDR3 DNA reads TGTGCCAGCAGTTTAGGCCTTGACCGCCGGGTCGAGCAGTACTTC.

This clone was picked up a small number of times. This rearrangement joins TRBV4-2 to TRBJ1-1; maybe TRBD1 (5 bases). Germline assignment: CDR1 LGHNA and CDR2 YNFKEQ. Trimming shortened V by 0 bases and J by 5 bases, and 13 bases separated the two germline ends. CDR3 size: 15 residues. CDR3: CASSQDTAGITEAFF. The DNA of the CDR3 is TGTGCCAGCAGCCAAGATACGGCAGGGATAACTGAAGCTTTCTTT.

The CDR3 region has the DNA TGTGCCAGTACCCCGACTAGCGGATCTACCTACGAGCAGTACTTC. Encoded protein: CASTPTSGSTYEQYF. This chain connects TRBV19 to TRBJ2-7; 9 positions agree with TRBD2. CDR3 size: 15 residues. Per germline, CDR1 LNHDA and CDR2 SQIVND (reference sequence). J was trimmed by 2 bases and V by 7 bases; bases with no gene match: 9.

The V gene is TRBV7-3, the J gene TRBJ1-2; a weak D match, TRBD1 (5 bases). The germline V gene has CDR1 SGHTA and CDR2 FQGTGA. The CDR3 consists of 15 residues. Trimming left V 5 bases short and J 0 bases short, with 13 bases between. The CDR3 protein is CASSPGIGTNYGYTF. The CDR3, as DNA: TGTGCCAGCAGCCCAGGGATTGGGACTAACTATGGCTACACCTTC.

The rearrangement joins TRBV7-8 to TRBJ1-1; no clear D. Germline-derived CDR1 and CDR2 are SGHVS and FQNEAQ. The CDR3 sequence is 14 residues long. V was cut by 5 bases and J by 3 bases, with 13 bases left in between. The CDR3, as DNA: TGTGCCAGCAGCCTTCAAGCGTGGGACACTGAAGCTTTCTTT. Protein product: CASSLQAWDTEAFF.

The V call is TRBV7-6, the J call TRBJ2-7; D is unclear. Trimming removed 2 bases from V and 9 bases from J, with 17 bases in between. Germline values: CDR1 SGHVS, CDR2 FNYEAQ. The CDR3 is made up of 14 amino acids. The CDR3: CASSLRPTSAVQYF. CDR3 bases: TGTGCCAGCAGCTTAAGGCCTACGAGCGCTGTGCAGTACTTC.

This rearrangement joins TRBV7-9 to TRBJ2-3, with 11 bases fitting TRBD2. Germline trimming cut 0 bases from V and 2 bases from J; bases unmatched to any gene: 4. The germline V gene encodes CDR1 SEHNR and CDR2 FQNEAQ (reference sequence). This CDR3 is 17 amino acids long. This chain's CDR3 is CASSLAVLAGATDTQYF. The CDR3 bases are TGTGCCAGCAGCTTAGCGGTACTAGCGGGAGCCACAGATACGCAGTATTTT.

The chain uses TRBV5-6 and TRBJ2-5; 10 bases align to TRBD2. The CDR3 loop spans 18 amino acids. After removal of 0 bases from V and 5 bases from J, the junction contained 13 bases not matched to a gene. Germline values: CDR1 SGHDT, CDR2 YYEEEE. The CDR3 is CASSLDWGNSGGSETQYF. The CDR3 nucleotides read TGTGCCAGCAGCTTGGATTGGGGTAATAGCGGGGGGTCGGAGACCCAGTACTTC.

The chain has TRBV6-5 and TRBJ1-1; 7 bases agree with TRBD1. The germline V gene has CDR1 MNHEY and CDR2 SVGAGI. The CDR3 has 14 amino acids. V trimming: 2 bases; J trimming: 1 base; junction bases outside the gene matches: 1. CDR3 sequence reads: CASSYHRGNTEAFF. As DNA, the CDR3 is TGTGCCAGCAGTTACCACAGGGGGAACACTGAAGCTTTCTTT.

This CDR3 reads CASSDSDGNTGELFF. Here the CDR3 DNA reads TGTGCCAGCAGTGACTCCGACGGGAACACCGGGGAGCTGTTTTTT. The chain joins TRBV6-4 to TRBJ2-2, with D unresolved. Per germline, CDR1 MRHNA and CDR2 SNTAGT. This CDR3 is built from 15 residues. The V end was cut by 0 bases, the J end by 1 base, with 6 bases between.

This clone was counted between two and nine times. The chain links TRBV30 to TRBJ1-1; D gene uncertain. The CDR3 is made up of 14 amino acids. V was shortened by 0 bases and J by 2 bases, with 10 bases between the two germline ends. Germline assignment: CDR1 GTSNPN and CDR2 SVGIG (reference sequence). The CDR3, as DNA: TGTGCCTGGAGTGTAGGGTCAGGCAACACTGAAGCTTTCTTT. Amino acids: CAWSVGSGNTEAFF.

Only a few counts were recorded for this clone. The V gene is TRBV6-7, the J gene TRBJ1-1; TRBD1 aligns across 9 bases. TRBV6-7 is recorded as an ORF, its role being uncertain. This CDR3 is 17 amino acids long. J gave up 7 bases and V 2 bases, and 14 bases lay outside the gene matches. As DNA, the CDR3 is TGTGCCAGCAGTTACGAGGGACAGGGAACCGAGGAGGGTGAAGCTTTCTTT. Translation gives CASSYEGQGTEEGEAFF.

DNA of the CDR3: TGTGCCAGTAGATATGACGGGACACTGAACACCGGGGAGCTGTTTTTT. This translates into CASRYDGTLNTGELFF. The rearrangement uses TRBV19 and TRBJ2-2; TRBD1 is a possible D gene (6 bases). Trimming removed 6 bases from V and 1 base from J, with 15 bases in between. The CDR3 spans 16 residues. Germline CDR1 and CDR2: LNHDA and SQIVND (reference sequence).

This clone was found a few times. The chain recombines TRBV15 with TRBJ2-1; 12 positions agree with TRBD2. Germline CDR1 reads LNHNV; CDR2 reads YYDKDF (reference sequence). J lost 14 bases, V lost 0 bases, and 17 bases had no gene match. The CDR3 contains 18 residues. The CDR3: CATSRDSYLAGGNVVKFF. In DNA form, the CDR3 reads TGTGCCACCAGCAGAGATTCATACCTAGCGGGGGGGAACGTTGTAAAGTTCTTC. The variable domain in full, with the rest retrieved from reference TRBV15 and TRBJ2-1, is DAMVIQNPRYQVTQFGKPVTLSCSQTLNHNVMYWYQQKSSQAPKLLFHYYDKDFNNEADTPDNFQSRRPNTSFCFLDIRSPGLGDTAMYLCATSRDSYLAGGNVVKFFGPGTRLTVL.

This clone has a handful of counts. The rearrangement uses TRBV7-9 and TRBJ2-6; D is perhaps TRBD2 (5 bases). Germline V gene lookup returns CDR1 SEHNR and CDR2 FQNEAQ (reference sequence). The V gene lost 3 bases and the J gene lost 7 bases, with 13 bases spanning the gap. The CDR3 is made up of 15 amino acids. CDR3 bases: TGTGCCAGCAGCTTGGGGTTGGGGAGAGCCAACGTCCTGACTTTC. Residues: CASSLGLGRANVLTF.

The chain is built from TRBV25-1 and TRBJ2-5; 7 nucleotides line up with TRBD2. Germline V gives CDR1 MGHDK, CDR2 SYGVNS. Losses at the gene ends were 8 bases for V and 2 bases for J; bases not matched to a gene: 8. The CDR3 spans 14 residues. The CDR3 here is CASGGGREQETQYF. Here the CDR3 DNA reads TGTGCCAGCGGAGGAGGGAGGGAACAAGAGACCCAGTACTTC.

J is TRBJ2-3 and V is TRBV5-5, with D possibly being TRBD2 (6 bases). The germline CDR1 and CDR2 sequences are SGHKS and YYEKEE (reference sequence). This CDR3 contains 14 residues. V was clipped by 2 bases and J by 6 bases, with 13 bases between them. The CDR3 DNA is TGTGCCAGCAGCTTCGGGGGTGGTATGGATACGCAGTATTTT. Translated, it gives CASSFGGGMDTQYF.

The chain has TRBV5-4 and TRBJ2-3; TRBD1 aligns across 7 bases. The CDR3 consists of 14 residues. After removal of 4 bases from V and 4 bases from J, the junction contained 6 bases not matched to a gene. Germline V gene sequence: CDR1 SGHNT, CDR2 YYREEE (reference sequence). The CDR3 spells CASSRATGADTQYF. In DNA, the CDR3 is TGTGCCAGCAGCCGAGCCACAGGGGCAGATACGCAGTATTTT.

The chain carries TRBV27 and TRBJ1-5; 8 bases fit TRBD1. This CDR3 is 13 amino acids long. Germline assignment: CDR1 MNHEY and CDR2 SMNVEV (reference sequence). J was trimmed by 4 bases and V by 6 bases; bases with no gene match: 2. The CDR3 here is CASSWTGNQPQHF. DNA of the CDR3: TGTGCCAGCAGCTGGACAGGGAATCAGCCCCAGCATTTT.

On this clone itself: The sample contains more than one DNA sequence encoding this CDR3. The genes are TRBV6-5 and TRBJ1-3; D unclear. CDR3 size: 15 residues. Germline loops: CDR1 MNHEY, CDR2 SVGAGI. Trimming left V 0 bases short and J 1 base short, with 7 bases between. CDR3 in amino acids: CASSYSGRSGNTIYF. DNA for the CDR3: TGTGCCAGCAGTTACTCCGGGAGGTCTGGAAACACCATATATTTT.

V usage is TRBV7-9 and J usage is TRBJ1-2; the match to TRBD1 covers 7 bases. The ends lost 0 bases at V and 2 bases at J; junction bases unmatched: 3. The CDR3 sequence is 15 residues long. Germline lookup yields CDR1 SEHNR and CDR2 FQNEAQ (reference sequence). The DNA of the CDR3 is TGTGCCAGCAGCTTAGCAGGGGGCTCAAACTATGGCTACACCTTC. Its translation: CASSLAGGSNYGYTF.

This chain joins TRBV30 and TRBJ2-6; D is uncertain. V lost 3 bases and J 4 bases, leaving 7 bases between the germline ends. From germline, CDR1 is GTSNPN and CDR2 SVGIG (reference sequence). The CDR3 has 13 amino acids. Here the CDR3 reads CAWRIAGANVLTF. The CDR3 DNA follows: TGTGCCTGGAGGATTGCGGGGGCCAACGTCCTGACTTTC.

CDR3 nucleotide sequence: TGTGCCAGCTCACCAGGGCAGACCTATGGCTACACCTTC. Its protein is CASSPGQTYGYTF. The rearrangement links TRBV18 to TRBJ1-2; D unresolved. The CDR3 covers 13 residues. Trimming cost V 2 bases and J 4 bases, with 8 bases left between them. From germline, CDR1 is KGHSH and CDR2 LQKENI.